This TCR beta chain was observed in a study of long-term antiretroviral therapy in people with HIV. Run at survey level, the immunoSEQ assay was version v3.0. The method was immunoSEQ multiplex PCR; TCRdb's version includes in-frame clones alone and lacks a portion of them. The sample carries tens of thousands of clones, roughly four fifths recorded once. Between the trimmed V and J ends, which lost 2 bases and 1 base, there was a span of 9 bases. The CDR3 extends over 15 amino acids. Germline CDR1 is SNHLY and CDR2 is FYNNEI. The receptor was derived from a man aged 18-30 years with HIV. J is TRBJ1-3 and V is TRBV2, with a weak D call TRBD1 (5 bases). This specimen consisted of unsorted PBMCs, obtained 0.3 years after starting antiretroviral therapy. The CDR3 nucleotides read TGTGCCAGCAGTGAACAGGGCTATTCTGGAAACACCATATATTTT. Its translation: CASSEQGYSGNTIYF.